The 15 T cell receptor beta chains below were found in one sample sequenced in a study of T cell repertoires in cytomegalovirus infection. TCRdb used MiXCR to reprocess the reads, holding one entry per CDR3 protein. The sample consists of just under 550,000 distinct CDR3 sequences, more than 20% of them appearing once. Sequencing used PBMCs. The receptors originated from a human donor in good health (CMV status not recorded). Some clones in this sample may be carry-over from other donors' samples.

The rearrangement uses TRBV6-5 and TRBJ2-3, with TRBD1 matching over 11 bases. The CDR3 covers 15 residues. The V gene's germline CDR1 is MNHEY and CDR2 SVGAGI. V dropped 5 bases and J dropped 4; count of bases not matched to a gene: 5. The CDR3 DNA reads TGTGCCAGCAGTCGGACAGGGGGCTTCTCAGATACGCAGTATTTT. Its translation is CASSRTGGFSDTQYF.

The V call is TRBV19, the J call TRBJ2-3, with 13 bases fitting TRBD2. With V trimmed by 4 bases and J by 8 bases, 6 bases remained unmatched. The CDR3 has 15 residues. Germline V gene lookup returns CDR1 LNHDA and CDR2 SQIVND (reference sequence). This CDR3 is CASSTGLAGVGTQYF. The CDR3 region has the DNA TGTGCCAGTAGTACCGGACTAGCGGGAGTCGGTACGCAGTATTTT.

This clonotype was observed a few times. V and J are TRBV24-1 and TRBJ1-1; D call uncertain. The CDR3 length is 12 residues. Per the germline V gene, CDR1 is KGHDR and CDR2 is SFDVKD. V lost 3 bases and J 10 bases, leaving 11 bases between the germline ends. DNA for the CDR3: TGTGCCACCAGTGATCAAGACGGAGCAGCTTTCTTT. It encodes CATSDQDGAAFF.

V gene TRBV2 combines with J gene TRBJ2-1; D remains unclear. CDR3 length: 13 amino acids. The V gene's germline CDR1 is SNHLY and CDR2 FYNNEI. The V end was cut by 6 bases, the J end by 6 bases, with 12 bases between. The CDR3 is CASRENPGNEQFF. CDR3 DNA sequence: TGTGCCAGCAGAGAGAACCCAGGCAATGAGCAGTTCTTC. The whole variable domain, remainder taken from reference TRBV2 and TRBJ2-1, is EPEVTQTPSHQVTQMGQEVILRCVPISNHLYFYWYRQILGQKVEFLVSFYNNEISEKSEIFDDQFSVERPDGSNFTLKIRSTKLEDSAMYFCASRENPGNEQFFGPGTRLTVL.

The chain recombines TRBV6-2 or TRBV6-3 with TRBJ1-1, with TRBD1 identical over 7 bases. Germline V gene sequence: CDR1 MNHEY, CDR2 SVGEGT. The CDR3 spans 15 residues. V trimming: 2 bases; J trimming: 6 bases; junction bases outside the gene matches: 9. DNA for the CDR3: TGTGCCAGCAGTTACCCGGGACAGAAGGGGGCTGAAGCTTTCTTT. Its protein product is CASSYPGQKGAEAFF.

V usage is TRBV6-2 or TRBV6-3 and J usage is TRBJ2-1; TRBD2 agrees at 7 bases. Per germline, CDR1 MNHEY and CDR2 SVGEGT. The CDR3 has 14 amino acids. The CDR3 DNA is TGTACATCAACTGGGGGGAGGGCCCACAATGAGCAGTTCTTC. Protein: CTSTGGRAHNEQFF.

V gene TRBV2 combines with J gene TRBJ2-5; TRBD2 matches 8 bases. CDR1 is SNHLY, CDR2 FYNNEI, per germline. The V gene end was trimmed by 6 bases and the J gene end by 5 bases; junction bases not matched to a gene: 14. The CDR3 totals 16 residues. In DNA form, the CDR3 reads TGTGCCAGCAGGGAGGAGGGTAGCGGGAATGAGGAGACCCAGTACTTC. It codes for CASREEGSGNEETQYF.

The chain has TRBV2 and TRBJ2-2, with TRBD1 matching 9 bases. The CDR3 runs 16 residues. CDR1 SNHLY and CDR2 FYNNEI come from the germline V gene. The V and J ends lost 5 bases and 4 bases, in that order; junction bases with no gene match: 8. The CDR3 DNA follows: TGTGCCAGCAGTCCACCGGGACAGGGTTCCACCGGGGAGCTGTTTTTT. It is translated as CASSPPGQGSTGELFF.

The DNA for the CDR3 is TGTGCCAGCAGCGCTCAGACAGGGACCCACGAGCAGTACGTC. Protein sequence: CASSAQTGTHEQYV. The chain carries TRBV7-8 and TRBJ2-7, with TRBD1 identical over 7 bases. The germline CDR1 and CDR2 sequences are SGHVS and FQNEAQ. J gave up 5 bases and V 5 bases, and 9 bases lay outside the gene matches. The CDR3 sequence is 14 residues long.

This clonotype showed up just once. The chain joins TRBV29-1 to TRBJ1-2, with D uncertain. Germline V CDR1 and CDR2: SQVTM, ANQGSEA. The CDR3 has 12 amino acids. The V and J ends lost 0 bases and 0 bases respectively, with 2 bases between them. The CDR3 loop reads CSVEDPNYGYTF. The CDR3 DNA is TGCAGCGTTGAAGACCCTAACTATGGCTACACCTTC. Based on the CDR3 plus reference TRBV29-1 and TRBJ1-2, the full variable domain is SAVISQKPSRDICQRGTSLTIQCQVDSQVTMMFWYRQQPGQSLTLIATANQGSEATYESGFVIDKFPISRPNLTFSTLTVSNMSPEDSSIYLCSVEDPNYGYTFGSGTRLTVV.

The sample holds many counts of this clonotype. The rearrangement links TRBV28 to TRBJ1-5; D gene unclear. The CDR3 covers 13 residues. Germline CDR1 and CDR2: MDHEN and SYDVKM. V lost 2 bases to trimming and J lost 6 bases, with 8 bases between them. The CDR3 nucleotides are TGTGCCAGCAGTTTACCGACCGGTCAGCCCCAGCATTTT. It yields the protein CASSLPTGQPQHF.

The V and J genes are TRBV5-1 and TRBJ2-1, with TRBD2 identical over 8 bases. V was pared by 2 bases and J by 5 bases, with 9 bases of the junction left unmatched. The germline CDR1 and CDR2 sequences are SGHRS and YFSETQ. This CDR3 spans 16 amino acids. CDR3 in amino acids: CASSFSSGREDNEQFF. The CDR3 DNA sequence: TGCGCCAGCAGCTTCTCCAGCGGGAGAGAGGACAATGAGCAGTTCTTC.

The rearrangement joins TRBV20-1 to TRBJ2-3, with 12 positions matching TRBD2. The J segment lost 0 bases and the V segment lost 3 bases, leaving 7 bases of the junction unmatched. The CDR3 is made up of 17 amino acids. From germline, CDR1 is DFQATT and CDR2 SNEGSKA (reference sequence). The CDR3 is CSASTSGGRASTDTQYF. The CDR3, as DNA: TGCAGTGCTAGCACTAGCGGGGGGAGGGCTAGCACAGATACGCAGTATTTT.

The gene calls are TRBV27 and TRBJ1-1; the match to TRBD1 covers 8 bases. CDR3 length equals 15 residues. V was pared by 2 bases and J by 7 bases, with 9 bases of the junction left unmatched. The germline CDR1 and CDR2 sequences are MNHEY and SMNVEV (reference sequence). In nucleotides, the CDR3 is TGTGCCAGCAGTTTAAGGCCGGGACAGGCGCATGAAGCTTTCTTT. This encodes CASSLRPGQAHEAFF.

CDR3 in DNA: TGTGCCAGCAGCCAAGTAGGGGACCGCTACGAGCAGTACTTC. Translated: CASSQVGDRYEQYF. The V gene is TRBV4-2, the J gene TRBJ2-7; D tentatively fits TRBD1 or TRBD2 (5 bases each). V was cut by 1 base and J by 3 bases, with 10 bases left in between. This CDR3 comprises 14 residues. Germline-derived CDR1 and CDR2 are LGHNA and YNFKEQ.